Described below is a single TCR beta chain sequence and its context. The source of the sample is a study of blood T cell repertoires in COVID-19. Study summary: The analysed material was cDNA or gDNA that came from T cells, B-cell-depleted T cells, or PBMCs.

From germline, CDR1 is LNHDA and CDR2 SQIVND (reference sequence). This CDR3 region has 15 residues. With V trimmed by 5 bases and J by 4 bases, 5 bases remained unmatched. Authors' processing steps: Counts of nucleated cells, estimated from reference gene primer amplification, were obtained. Only in-frame clones appear in the TCRdb table, and some are missing; sequencing was by immunoSEQ multiplex PCR. That table supplies the V and J calls and clone size; D and trimming were determined from the DNA. This table holds roughly 190,000 clones, about 88% found once. The chain employs TRBV19 and TRBJ1-3; 10 bases are a match to TRBD1. The TCR was taken from a woman in her thirties who had recovered from COVID-19. Sequencing used PBMCs or T cells enriched from blood (not recorded which). The CDR3 DNA follows: TGTGCCAGTAGTGGAGACAGGGGGCTCGGAAACACCATATATTTT. Translating it yields CASSGDRGLGNTIYF.